This T cell receptor (beta chain) originates from a study of shared clonotypes between healthy human individuals. Broader study findings: Generation probabilities of non-shared clonotypes were lower (relative to those shared by all four donors). Clonotype sharing across a few donors was observed for 4.5% to 6.5% of naive CD4 clonotypes.

The material for each subset, its genomic DNA, was split evenly across several immunoSEQ plates. In the source study's methods: For the immunoSEQ data, sequences were junction-only without quality scores, so filtering differed. Generated by immunoSEQ multiplex PCR, the TCRdb table keeps only in-frame clones and is missing some. The V and J calls and clone size come from that table; D and trimming were worked out from the DNA. The sample carries about 2.1 million clones, roughly 93% recorded once. As concerns this clone: Antigen unknown.

Naive CD8 isolation took CD45RO-negative cells positively selected for CCR7 and excluded terminally differentiated effector memory CD45RA+ cells. Germline CDR1 reads MNHEY; CDR2 reads SMNVEV (reference sequence). This CDR3 spans 15 amino acids. V lost 6 bases, J lost 2 bases, and 14 bases lay in between. Sequenced input: naive CD8+ T cells from PBMCs. The chain employs TRBV27 and TRBJ1-5; D is perhaps TRBD1 (5 bases). The source is a man aged 18 to 30 in good health. Some clones in this sample may be carry-over from other donors' samples. CDR3 protein: CASSQTVDGNQPQHF. The CDR3 coding sequence is TGTGCCAGCAGCCAGACAGTTGACGGCAATCAGCCCCAGCATTTT.